A selection of T cell receptor beta chains follows, all from one sample in a study of blood T cell repertoires in COVID-19. Some clones are missing from TCRdb's copy, which holds only in-frame ones; the method was immunoSEQ multiplex PCR. The table records hundreds of thousands of clones, about 90% of them present only once. The sequenced sample was PBMCs or T cells enriched from blood (not recorded which). These receptors were collected from a woman between 25 and 40 years old with acute COVID-19. The CDR3 runs from the conserved cysteine through the conserved F or W. Each record gives: J gene, D gene, V gene, clone size, CDR3 length, CDR3 protein, CDR3 DNA. D genes are given only for firm matches. Not every row has a clone size; where given, it reads once, few, many or a size class.

J gene: TRBJ2-3
D gene: TRBD1
V gene: TRBV19
clone size: .
CDR3 length: 16
CDR3 protein: CASSVSPGGSTDTQYF
CDR3 DNA: TGTGCCAGTAGTGTCTCCCCAGGGGGCAGCACAGATACGCAGTATTTT

J gene: TRBJ1-1
D gene: .
V gene: TRBV6-5
clone size: few
CDR3 length: 14
CDR3 protein: CASRGQWRDTEAFF
CDR3 DNA: TGTGCCAGCAGGGGGCAATGGAGGGACACTGAAGCTTTCTTT

J gene: TRBJ1-4
D gene: .
V gene: TRBV2
clone size: .
CDR3 length: 15
CDR3 protein: CASVSQARSREKLFF
CDR3 DNA: TGTGCCAGCGTGTCCCAGGCGAGATCTCGTGAAAAACTGTTTTTT

J gene: TRBJ1-3
D gene: .
V gene: TRBV18
clone size: once
CDR3 length: 15
CDR3 protein: CASSPRGASGNTIYF
CDR3 DNA: TGTGCCAGCTCACCTCGGGGGGCCTCTGGAAACACCATATATTTT

J gene: TRBJ1-1
D gene: .
V gene: TRBV7-9
clone size: .
CDR3 length: 14
CDR3 protein: CASSLSGGDTEAFF
CDR3 DNA: TGTGCCAGCAGCTTGTCCGGGGGTGACACTGAAGCTTTCTTT

J gene: TRBJ1-4
D gene: .
V gene: TRBV6-5
clone size: .
CDR3 length: 12
CDR3 protein: CASSPGHEKLFF
CDR3 DNA: TGTGCCAGCAGCCCGGGTCATGAAAAACTGTTTTTT

J gene: TRBJ1-5
D gene: TRBD1
V gene: TRBV4-2
clone size: once
CDR3 length: 17
CDR3 protein: CASSPRQGGAEIQPQHF
CDR3 DNA: TGTGCCAGCAGCCCGAGACAGGGCGGTGCAGAAATTCAGCCCCAGCATTTT

J gene: TRBJ1-6
D gene: .
V gene: TRBV7-3
clone size: few
CDR3 length: 14
CDR3 protein: CASSYGGLGSPLHF
CDR3 DNA: TGTGCCAGCAGCTATGGGGGCTTAGGTTCACCCCTCCACTTT

J gene: TRBJ1-1
D gene: .
V gene: TRBV7-9
clone size: .
CDR3 length: 10
CDR3 protein: CASTNTEAFF
CDR3 DNA: TGTGCCAGTACAAACACTGAAGCTTTCTTT

J gene: TRBJ2-5
D gene: TRBD2
V gene: TRBV9
clone size: .
CDR3 length: 18
CDR3 protein: CASSPLGLAGGRQETQYF
CDR3 DNA: TGTGCCAGCAGTCCCTTAGGACTAGCGGGGGGCCGACAAGAGACCCAGTACTTC

J gene: TRBJ1-5
D gene: .
V gene: TRBV6-1
clone size: once
CDR3 length: 17
CDR3 protein: CASSEKGGGHSNQPQHF
CDR3 DNA: TGTGCCAGCAGTGAAAAAGGGGGGGGACATAGCAATCAGCCCCAGCATTTT

J gene: TRBJ2-1
D gene: TRBD2
V gene: TRBV11-2
clone size: .
CDR3 length: 17
CDR3 protein: CASRGNLRGGLYNEQFF
CDR3 DNA: TGTGCCAGCAGAGGGAATTTGCGGGGGGGACTCTACAATGAGCAGTTCTTC

J gene: TRBJ1-2
D gene: .
V gene: TRBV5-5
clone size: .
CDR3 length: 15
CDR3 protein: CASSLQGRFSYGYTF
CDR3 DNA: TGTGCCAGCAGCTTGCAGGGGCGCTTCTCCTATGGCTACACCTTC

J gene: TRBJ2-7
D gene: TRBD2
V gene: TRBV15
clone size: few
CDR3 length: 17
CDR3 protein: CATSRAPLGSGAYEQYF
CDR3 DNA: TGTGCCACCAGCAGAGCCCCCTTGGGGAGCGGGGCCTACGAGCAGTACTTC

J gene: TRBJ1-2
D gene: TRBD1
V gene: TRBV2
clone size: .
CDR3 length: 14
CDR3 protein: CASTRQGVNYGYTF
CDR3 DNA: TGTGCCAGCACCCGACAGGGAGTCAACTATGGCTACACCTTC

J gene: TRBJ2-1
D gene: .
V gene: TRBV5-4
clone size: .
CDR3 length: 14
CDR3 protein: CASSLEVRNNEQFF
CDR3 DNA: TGTGCCAGCAGCTTGGAGGTGCGGAACAATGAGCAGTTCTTC

J gene: TRBJ1-1
D gene: .
V gene: TRBV11-2
clone size: once
CDR3 length: 13
CDR3 protein: CASRLVQNTEAFF
CDR3 DNA: TGTGCCAGCAGACTTGTCCAGAACACTGAAGCTTTCTTT

J gene: TRBJ2-5
D gene: TRBD1
V gene: TRBV7-8
clone size: .
CDR3 length: 13
CDR3 protein: CASSPGTEETQYF
CDR3 DNA: TGTGCCAGCAGCCCCGGGACAGAAGAGACCCAGTACTTC

J gene: TRBJ2-5
D gene: TRBD1
V gene: TRBV7-8
clone size: .
CDR3 length: 14
CDR3 protein: CASSPGQGGETQYF
CDR3 DNA: TGTGCCAGCAGCCCAGGACAGGGTGGAGAGACCCAGTACTTC

J gene: TRBJ1-4
D gene: .
V gene: TRBV12-3/TRBV12-4
clone size: .
CDR3 length: 13
CDR3 protein: CASSSQPTGKLFF
CDR3 DNA: TGTGCCAGCAGCTCTCAACCTACAGGGAAACTGTTTTTT

J gene: TRBJ1-3
D gene: .
V gene: TRBV28
clone size: .
CDR3 length: 15
CDR3 protein: CASSRSDAAGYTIYF
CDR3 DNA: TGTGCCAGCAGCCGATCTGACGCGGCCGGGTACACCATATATTTT

J gene: TRBJ1-2
D gene: TRBD1
V gene: TRBV7-2
clone size: .
CDR3 length: 14
CDR3 protein: CASSLTGQSYGYTF
CDR3 DNA: TGTGCCAGCAGCCTCACGGGACAGTCCTATGGCTACACCTTC

J gene: TRBJ1-1
D gene: .
V gene: TRBV10-3
clone size: .
CDR3 length: 12
CDR3 protein: CAIRGGGTEAFF
CDR3 DNA: TGTGCCATAAGGGGGGGAGGGACTGAAGCTTTCTTT